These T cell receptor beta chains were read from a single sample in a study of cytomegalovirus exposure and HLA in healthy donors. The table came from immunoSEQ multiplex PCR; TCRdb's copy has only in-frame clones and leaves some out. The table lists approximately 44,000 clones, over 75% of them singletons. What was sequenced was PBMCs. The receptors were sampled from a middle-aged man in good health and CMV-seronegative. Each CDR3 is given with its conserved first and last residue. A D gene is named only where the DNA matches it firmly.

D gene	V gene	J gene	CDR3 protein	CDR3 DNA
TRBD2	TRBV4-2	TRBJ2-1	CASSSGGSGRNEQFF	TGTGCCAGCAGCTCAGGCGGGAGCGGACGCAATGAGCAGTTCTTC
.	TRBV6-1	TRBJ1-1	CASRVEVTGNTEAFF	TGTGCCAGCAGGGTTGAGGTAACGGGGAACACTGAAGCTTTCTTT
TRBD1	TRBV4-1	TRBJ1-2	CASSQDGTGSRGGYTF	TGCGCCAGCAGCCAAGATGGGACAGGCTCTCGCGGTGGCTACACCTTC
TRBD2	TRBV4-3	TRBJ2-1	CASSQELGLAGGSSYNEQFF	TGCGCCAGCAGCCAAGAACTGGGACTAGCGGGAGGTTCCTCCTACAATGAGCAGTTCTTC
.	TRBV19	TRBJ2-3	CASSSGSTDTQYF	TGTGCCAGTAGTAGCGGGAGCACAGATACGCAGTATTTT
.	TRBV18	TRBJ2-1	CASSPSGGPYNEQFF	TGTGCCAGCTCACCATCTGGGGGCCCCTACAATGAGCAGTTCTTC
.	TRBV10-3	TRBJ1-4	CAISVTVSEKLFF	TGTGCCATCAGTGTGACAGTGAGTGAAAAACTGTTTTTT
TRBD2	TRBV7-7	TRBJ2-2	CASSSGLAGDSGELFF	TGTGCTAGCAGCTCTGGACTAGCGGGAGACTCGGGGGAGCTGTTTTTT
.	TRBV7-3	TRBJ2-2	CASSLMGTKTGELFF	TGTGCCAGCAGCTTAATGGGGACAAAAACCGGGGAGCTGTTTTTT
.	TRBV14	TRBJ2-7	CASSQDHGRTYEQYF	TGTGCCAGCAGCCAAGACCACGGGAGAACCTACGAGCAGTACTTC
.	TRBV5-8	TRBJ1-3	CASSLAGSGNTIYF	TGTGCCAGCAGCTTGGCGGGTTCAGGAAACACCATATATTTT
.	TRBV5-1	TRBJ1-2	CASRLNQGMSYGYTF	TGCGCCAGCAGATTAAACCAGGGTATGAGCTATGGCTACACCTTC
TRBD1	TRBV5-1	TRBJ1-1	CASSLQGGPMNTEAFF	TGCGCCAGCAGCTTGCAGGGGGGACCAATGAACACTGAAGCTTTCTTT